This T cell receptor (beta chain) was sequenced for a study of blood T cell repertoires in COVID-19. Libraries were prepared by immunoSEQ multiplex PCR; TCRdb keeps only in-frame clonotypes and omits some of them. Of over 250,000 clones in the sample, approximately 88% were seen once. Those enrolled, adults aged 18 to 89 years, came from some 25 US areas. The CDR3 is 18 residues long. J lost 3 bases, V lost 5 bases, and 15 bases had no gene match. Sequencing was performed on PBMCs or T cells enriched from blood (not recorded which). The receptor comes from a woman younger than 35 who had recovered from COVID-19. The chain links TRBV23-1 to TRBJ1-5, with 8 bases matching TRBD1. TRBV23-1 counts as an open reading frame of uncertain function. The CDR3 nucleotides are TGCGCCAGCAGTTTATCCGGTTGGACAGGGACCTTCAATCAGCCCCAGCATTTT. The encoded protein is CASSLSGWTGTFNQPQHF.